This T cell receptor beta chain was observed in a study of early T cells in non-severe SARS-CoV-2 infection. Turning to the study itself: Sequenced bulk RNA came from whole blood that was unsorted, and chains were unpaired. Study outcomes and limitations: Matching with VDJdb favored anti-spike CD8 responses (missing private and CD4 specificities).

The CDR3 sequence is 13 residues long. The V end lost 5 bases, the J end lost 5 bases, and 10 bases lay between the germline ends. In regard to this clonotype: The target antigen is unknown.

Via MiXCR, TCRdb re-called the 5' RACE reads, giving one row per CDR3 protein. The data hold about 100,000 distinct CDR3 sequences, with 11% observed a single time. The sample consisted of whole blood. The chain uses TRBV12-3 or TRBV12-4 and TRBJ2-1, with D tentatively TRBD1 or TRBD2 (5 bases each). The TCR sequence derives from an adult who was a healthcare worker with PCR-confirmed SARS-CoV-2 infection or an uninfected control (not recorded which). The CDR3: CASSHRGHNEQFF. CDR3 DNA: TGTGCCAGCAGTCACCGGGGCCACAATGAGCAGTTCTTC.